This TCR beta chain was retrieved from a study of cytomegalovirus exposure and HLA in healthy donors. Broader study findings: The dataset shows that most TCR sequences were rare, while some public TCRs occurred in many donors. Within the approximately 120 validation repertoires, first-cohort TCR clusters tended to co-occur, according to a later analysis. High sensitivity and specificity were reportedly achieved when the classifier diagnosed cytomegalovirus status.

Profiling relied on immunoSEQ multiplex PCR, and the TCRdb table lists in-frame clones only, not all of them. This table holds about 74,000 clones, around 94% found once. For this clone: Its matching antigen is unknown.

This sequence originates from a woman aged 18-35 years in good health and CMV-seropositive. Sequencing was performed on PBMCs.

In DNA, the CDR3 is TGTGCCAGCAGCCGCGAGGACTATGGCTACACCTTC. Protein: CASSREDYGYTF. The chain combines TRBV9 with TRBJ1-2; no firm D call. V lost 4 bases and J lost 3, with 7 bases in between. CDR1 and CDR2 (germline): SGDLS, YYNGEE. This CDR3 region has 12 residues.